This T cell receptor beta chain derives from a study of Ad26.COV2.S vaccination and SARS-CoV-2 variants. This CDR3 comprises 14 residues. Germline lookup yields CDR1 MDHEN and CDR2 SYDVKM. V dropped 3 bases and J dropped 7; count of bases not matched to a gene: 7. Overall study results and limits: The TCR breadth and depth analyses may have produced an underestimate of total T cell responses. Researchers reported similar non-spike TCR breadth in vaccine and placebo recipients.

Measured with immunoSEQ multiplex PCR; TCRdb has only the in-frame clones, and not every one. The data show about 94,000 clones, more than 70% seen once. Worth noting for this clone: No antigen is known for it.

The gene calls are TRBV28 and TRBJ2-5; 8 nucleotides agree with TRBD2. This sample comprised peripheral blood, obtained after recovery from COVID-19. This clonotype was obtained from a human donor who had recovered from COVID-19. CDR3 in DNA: TGTGCCAGCAGTTTTTTGCGGGGGGAAGCGACCCAGTACTTC. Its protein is CASSFLRGEATQYF.